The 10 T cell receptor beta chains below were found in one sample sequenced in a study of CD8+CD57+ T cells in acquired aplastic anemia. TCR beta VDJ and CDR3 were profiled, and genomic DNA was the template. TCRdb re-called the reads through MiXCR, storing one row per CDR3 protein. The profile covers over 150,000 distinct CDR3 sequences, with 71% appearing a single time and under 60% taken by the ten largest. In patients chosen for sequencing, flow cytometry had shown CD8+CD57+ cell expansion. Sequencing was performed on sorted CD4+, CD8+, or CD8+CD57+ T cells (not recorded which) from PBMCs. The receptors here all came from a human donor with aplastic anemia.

DNA of the CDR3: TGTGCCAGCAGCTTAGCGCACTACACAGATACGCAGTATTTT. Translated, it gives CASSLAHYTDTQYF. The chain links TRBV7-6 to TRBJ2-3; the D is unclear. This CDR3 is 14 amino acids long. The ends were cut back, 0 bases at V and 2 bases at J, with 6 bases in the middle. Germline CDR1 is SGHVS and CDR2 is FNYEAQ. Combining the CDR3 with reference TRBV7-6 and TRBJ2-3 gives the whole variable domain GAGVSQSPRYKVTKRGQDVALRCDPISGHVSLYWYRQALGQGPEFLTYFNYEAQQDKSGLPNDRFSAERPEGSISTLTIQRTEQRDSAMYRCASSLAHYTDTQYFGPGTRLTVL.

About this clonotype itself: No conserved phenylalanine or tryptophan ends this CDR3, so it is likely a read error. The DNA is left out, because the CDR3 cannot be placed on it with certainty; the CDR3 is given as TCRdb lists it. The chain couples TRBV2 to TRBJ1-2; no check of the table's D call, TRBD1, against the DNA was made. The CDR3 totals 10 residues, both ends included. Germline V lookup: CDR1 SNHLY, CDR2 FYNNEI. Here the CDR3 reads CASSDSTDRA.

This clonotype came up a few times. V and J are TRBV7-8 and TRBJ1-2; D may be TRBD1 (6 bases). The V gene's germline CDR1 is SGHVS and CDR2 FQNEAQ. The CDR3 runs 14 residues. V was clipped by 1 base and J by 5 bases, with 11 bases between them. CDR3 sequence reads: CASSLEAGVYGYTF. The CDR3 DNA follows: TGTGCCAGCAGCTTAGAGGCAGGGGTATATGGCTACACCTTC.

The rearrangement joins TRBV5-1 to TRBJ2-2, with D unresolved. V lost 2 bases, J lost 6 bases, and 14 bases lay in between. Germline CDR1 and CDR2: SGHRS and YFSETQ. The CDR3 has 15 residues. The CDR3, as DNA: TGCGCCAGCAGCTTAGAGGCAGTCCGGGCCGGGGAGCTGTTTTTT. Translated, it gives CASSLEAVRAGELFF. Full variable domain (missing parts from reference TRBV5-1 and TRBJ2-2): KAGVTQTPRYLIKTRGQQVTLSCSPISGHRSVSWYQQTPGQGLQFLFEYFSETQRNKGNFPGRFSGRQFSNSRSEMNVSTLELGDSALYLCASSLEAVRAGELFFGEGSRLTVL.

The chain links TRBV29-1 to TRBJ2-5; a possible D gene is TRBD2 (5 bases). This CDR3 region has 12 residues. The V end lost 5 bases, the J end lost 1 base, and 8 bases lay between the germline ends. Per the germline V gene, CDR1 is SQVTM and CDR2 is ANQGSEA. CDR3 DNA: TGCAGCGTTCGCCGGGGCCAAGAGACCCAGTACTTC. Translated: CSVRRGQETQYF.

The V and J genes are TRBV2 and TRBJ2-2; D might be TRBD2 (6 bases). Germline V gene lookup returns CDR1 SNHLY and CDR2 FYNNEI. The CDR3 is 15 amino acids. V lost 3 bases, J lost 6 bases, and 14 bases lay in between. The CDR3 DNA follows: TGTGCCAGCAGTGACGGAGGGGTTGCACCCGGGGAGCTGTTTTTT. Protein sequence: CASSDGGVAPGELFF.

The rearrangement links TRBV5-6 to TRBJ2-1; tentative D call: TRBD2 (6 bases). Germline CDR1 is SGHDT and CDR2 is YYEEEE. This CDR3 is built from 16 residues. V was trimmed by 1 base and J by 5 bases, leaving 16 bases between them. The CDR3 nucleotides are TGTGCCAGCAGCTTGCCGGGACTTAGTCGTAACAATGAGCAGTTCTTC. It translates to CASSLPGLSRNNEQFF. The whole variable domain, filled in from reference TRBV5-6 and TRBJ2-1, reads DAGVTQSPTHLIKTRGQQVTLRCSPKSGHDTVSWYQQALGQGPQFIFQYYEEEERQRGNFPDRFSGHQFPNYSSELNVNALLLGDSALYLCASSLPGLSRNNEQFFGPGTRLTVL.

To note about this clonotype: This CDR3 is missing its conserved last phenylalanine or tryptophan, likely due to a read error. This CDR3 reads CASSAGGGASPLHL. The DNA of the CDR3 is TGTGCCAGCAGCGCCGGCGGTGGGGCCTCACCCCTCCACTTG. V gene TRBV9 combines with J gene TRBJ1-6; D might be TRBD1 (5 bases). V was trimmed by 3 bases and J by 10 bases, leaving 14 bases between them. The CDR3 loop spans 14 amino acids. Germline V gives CDR1 SGDLS, CDR2 YYNGEE.

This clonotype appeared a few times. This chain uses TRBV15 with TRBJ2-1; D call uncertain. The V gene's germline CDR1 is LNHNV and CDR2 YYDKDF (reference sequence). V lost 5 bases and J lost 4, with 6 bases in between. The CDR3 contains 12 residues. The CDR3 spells CATSLRYNEQFF. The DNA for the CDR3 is TGTGCCACCAGCTTGAGATACAATGAGCAGTTCTTC.

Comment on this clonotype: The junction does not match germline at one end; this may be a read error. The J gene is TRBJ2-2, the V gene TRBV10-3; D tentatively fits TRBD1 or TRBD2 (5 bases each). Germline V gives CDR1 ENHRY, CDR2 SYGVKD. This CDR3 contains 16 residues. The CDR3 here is CAIKGTDTSNTEELFF. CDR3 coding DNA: TGTGCCATCAAGGGGACCGATACTTCGAACACCGAGGAGCTGTTTTTT.